A selection of T cell receptor beta chains follows, all from one sample in a study of regulatory T cells in long-lasting Graves disease. TCRdb used MiXCR to reprocess the multiplex PCR reads, holding one entry per CDR3 protein. Of roughly 500,000 distinct CDR3 sequences in the sample, about 14% were seen once. These records were also assigned to another study, of T cells in Graves' hyperthyroidism and ophthalmopathy.

This material consisted of peripheral blood mononuclear cells (PBMCs), taken at new diagnosis, from a patient treated with antithyroid drugs. These receptors came from a man in his thirties or forties with Graves disease. Each CDR3 is given with its conserved first and last residue. A D gene is named only where the DNA matches it firmly. Clone size appears in some rows only: once, few, many, or a class for an expanded clone.

V gene: TRBV6-2/TRBV6-3; clone size: once; D gene: TRBD2; J gene: TRBJ2-7; CDR3 protein: CASRSGLAGGVYEQYF; CDR3 DNA: TGTGCCAGCAGGTCCGGACTAGCGGGAGGCGTATACGAGCAGTACTTC
V gene: TRBV10-3; clone size: -; D gene: -; J gene: TRBJ1-2; CDR3 protein: CAISGSPLHGYTF; CDR3 DNA: TGTGCCATCAGTGGGAGCCCTCTTCATGGCTACACCTTC
V gene: TRBV20-1; clone size: few; D gene: -; J gene: TRBJ2-1; CDR3 protein: CSFQRETNEQFF; CDR3 DNA: TGCAGTTTCCAGAGAGAGACCAATGAGCAGTTCTTC
V gene: TRBV25-1; clone size: few; D gene: -; J gene: TRBJ2-1; CDR3 protein: CASSEWTDYNEQFF; CDR3 DNA: TGTGCCAGCAGTGAATGGACAGACTACAATGAGCAGTTCTTC
V gene: TRBV29-1; clone size: few; D gene: -; J gene: TRBJ1-2; CDR3 protein: CSVPQDPYGYTF; CDR3 DNA: TGCAGCGTTCCGCAAGACCCCTATGGCTACACCTTC
V gene: TRBV19; clone size: once; D gene: TRBD2; J gene: TRBJ2-1; CDR3 protein: CASRAVVTSGFGNNEQFF; CDR3 DNA: TGTGCCAGTAGGGCAGTAGTTACTAGCGGATTCGGGAACAATGAGCAGTTCTTC
V gene: TRBV7-3; clone size: many; D gene: TRBD2; J gene: TRBJ2-3; CDR3 protein: CASSWKGLAGGPPGTDTQYF; CDR3 DNA: TGTGCCAGCAGCTGGAAAGGACTAGCGGGAGGGCCGCCTGGCACAGATACGCAGTATTTT
V gene: TRBV24-1; clone size: -; D gene: TRBD2; J gene: TRBJ2-3; CDR3 protein: CATSDFSRGEDTQYF; CDR3 DNA: TGTGCCACCAGTGATTTTTCCCGGGGGGAGGATACGCAGTATTTT
V gene: TRBV6-5; clone size: many; D gene: -; J gene: TRBJ1-1; CDR3 protein: CASSYEAEAFF; CDR3 DNA: TGTGCCAGCAGTTACGAGGCTGAAGCTTTCTTT
V gene: TRBV6-5; clone size: many; D gene: -; J gene: TRBJ1-2; CDR3 protein: CASSYEGSYGYTF; CDR3 DNA: TGTGCCAGCAGTTACGAGGGGTCCTATGGCTACACCTTC
V gene: TRBV4-1; clone size: few; D gene: TRBD2; J gene: TRBJ2-3; CDR3 protein: CASSQPRGADTQYF; CDR3 DNA: TGCGCCAGCAGCCAGCCTCGGGGGGCAGATACGCAGTATTTT
V gene: TRBV11-2; clone size: many; D gene: TRBD2; J gene: TRBJ2-1; CDR3 protein: CASSLYGTSGHNEQFF; CDR3 DNA: TGTGCCAGCAGCTTATACGGGACTAGCGGACACAATGAGCAGTTCTTC
V gene: TRBV6-1; clone size: few; D gene: -; J gene: TRBJ2-2; CDR3 protein: CASSPGHTNTGELFF; CDR3 DNA: TGTGCCAGCAGCCCGGGGCATACGAACACCGGGGAGCTGTTTTTT
V gene: TRBV6-1; clone size: once; D gene: TRBD2; J gene: TRBJ2-3; CDR3 protein: CASSKPGLAGVAEAQYF; CDR3 DNA: TGTGCCAGCAGTAAGCCGGGACTAGCGGGAGTAGCCGAGGCGCAGTATTTT
V gene: TRBV6-5; clone size: -; D gene: TRBD1; J gene: TRBJ1-1; CDR3 protein: CASSYGTGDTEAFF; CDR3 DNA: TGTGCCAGCAGTTACGGGACAGGGGACACTGAAGCTTTCTTT
V gene: TRBV2; clone size: many; D gene: -; J gene: TRBJ2-3; CDR3 protein: CASSETWGTNTQYF; CDR3 DNA: TGTGCCAGCAGTGAAACGTGGGGTACGAATACGCAGTATTTT
V gene: TRBV12-3/TRBV12-4; clone size: many; D gene: TRBD1; J gene: TRBJ1-4; CDR3 protein: CASSRRDRELEKLFF; CDR3 DNA: TGTGCCAGCAGTAGGCGAGACAGGGAGTTAGAAAAACTGTTTTTT
V gene: TRBV7-8; clone size: few; D gene: -; J gene: TRBJ2-7; CDR3 protein: CASTPPYTSYEQYF; CDR3 DNA: TGTGCCAGCACCCCGCCCTACACCTCCTACGAGCAGTACTTC
V gene: TRBV6-5; clone size: few; D gene: -; J gene: TRBJ2-3; CDR3 protein: CASSSRGAQGDTQYF; CDR3 DNA: TGTGCCAGCAGTTCAAGGGGGGCGCAAGGAGATACGCAGTATTTT
V gene: TRBV20-1; clone size: few; D gene: TRBD2; J gene: TRBJ2-1; CDR3 protein: CSAIPSGRPYNEQFF; CDR3 DNA: TGCAGTGCTATCCCCAGCGGGAGGCCGTACAATGAGCAGTTCTTC
V gene: TRBV15; clone size: many; D gene: TRBD2; J gene: TRBJ2-7; CDR3 protein: CATSRESGSSYEQYF; CDR3 DNA: TGTGCCACCAGCAGAGAGAGCGGGAGTTCGTACGAGCAGTACTTC
V gene: TRBV30; clone size: -; D gene: -; J gene: TRBJ2-7; CDR3 protein: CAWNRGIIYEQYF; CDR3 DNA: TGTGCCTGGAATAGGGGTATTATTTACGAGCAGTACTTC
V gene: TRBV12-3/TRBV12-4; clone size: many; D gene: -; J gene: TRBJ1-2; CDR3 protein: CASSSYRGYGYTF; CDR3 DNA: TGTGCCAGCAGTTCTTACCGGGGCTATGGCTACACCTTC
V gene: TRBV9; clone size: many; D gene: -; J gene: TRBJ2-2; CDR3 protein: CASSPRGGQNTGELFF; CDR3 DNA: TGTGCCAGCAGCCCCCGGGGAGGTCAAAACACCGGGGAGCTGTTTTTT
V gene: TRBV10-3; clone size: few; D gene: -; J gene: TRBJ1-2; CDR3 protein: CAIGPDGYTF; CDR3 DNA: TGTGCCATCGGCCCGGATGGCTACACCTTC
V gene: TRBV7-8; clone size: few; D gene: TRBD2; J gene: TRBJ2-1; CDR3 protein: CASSPTHPGLADLLTYNEQFF; CDR3 DNA: TGTGCCAGCAGCCCGACCCACCCCGGACTAGCGGATCTCCTCACCTACAATGAGCAGTTCTTC
V gene: TRBV6-2/TRBV6-3; clone size: many; D gene: -; J gene: TRBJ2-1; CDR3 protein: CASSYRLDKGVADYNEQFF; CDR3 DNA: TGTGCCAGCAGTTATCGACTAGATAAAGGGGTGGCCGATTACAATGAGCAGTTCTTC
V gene: TRBV10-3; clone size: few; D gene: -; J gene: TRBJ1-4; CDR3 protein: CAISDQGGAGEKLFF; CDR3 DNA: TGTGCCATCAGTGACCAAGGGGGGGCGGGTGAAAAACTGTTTTTT
V gene: TRBV7-9; clone size: -; D gene: -; J gene: TRBJ1-5; CDR3 protein: CASSLDEWGTIRDQPQHF; CDR3 DNA: TGTGCCAGCAGCTTAGACGAGTGGGGGACAATCCGAGATCAGCCCCAGCATTTT
V gene: TRBV12-3/TRBV12-4; clone size: many; D gene: TRBD1; J gene: TRBJ1-5; CDR3 protein: CASSHRQGGHQPQHF; CDR3 DNA: TGTGCCAGCAGCCATCGACAGGGGGGACATCAGCCCCAGCATTTT
V gene: TRBV27; clone size: few; D gene: -; J gene: TRBJ1-6; CDR3 protein: CASSSLRGLSPLHF; CDR3 DNA: TGTGCCAGCAGTTCCCTCCGCGGGCTGTCACCCCTCCACTTT
V gene: TRBV3-1; clone size: few; D gene: -; J gene: TRBJ2-5; CDR3 protein: CASSQEFGPPQGQETQYF; CDR3 DNA: TGTGCCAGCAGCCAAGAATTTGGGCCCCCCCAGGGGCAAGAGACCCAGTACTTC
V gene: TRBV20-1; clone size: many; D gene: TRBD1; J gene: TRBJ1-6; CDR3 protein: CSAPGTENSPLHF; CDR3 DNA: TGCAGTGCTCCCGGGACAGAAAATTCACCCCTCCACTTT
V gene: TRBV27; clone size: -; D gene: TRBD1; J gene: TRBJ2-7; CDR3 protein: CATLGTASYEQYF; CDR3 DNA: TGTGCCACCCTCGGGACAGCGTCCTACGAGCAGTACTTC
V gene: TRBV15; clone size: many; D gene: -; J gene: TRBJ2-3; CDR3 protein: CATSRDRPDTQYF; CDR3 DNA: TGTGCCACCAGCAGAGATCGGCCAGATACGCAGTATTTT
V gene: TRBV5-1; clone size: many; D gene: -; J gene: TRBJ1-2; CDR3 protein: CASSVGAVNYGYTF; CDR3 DNA: TGCGCCAGCAGCGTGGGGGCAGTCAACTATGGCTACACCTTC
V gene: TRBV3-1; clone size: -; D gene: -; J gene: TRBJ2-7; CDR3 protein: CASSRPMSYEQYF; CDR3 DNA: TGTGCCAGCAGCCGCCCGATGTCCTACGAGCAGTACTTC
V gene: TRBV29-1; clone size: many; D gene: TRBD2; J gene: TRBJ2-1; CDR3 protein: CSVDLGGRGNEQFF; CDR3 DNA: TGCAGCGTTGACCTAGGCGGGAGAGGGAATGAGCAGTTCTTC
V gene: TRBV4-1; clone size: few; D gene: TRBD1; J gene: TRBJ1-1; CDR3 protein: CASSLLLLRDRKAFF; CDR3 DNA: TGCGCCAGCAGCCTACTATTATTAAGGGACAGAAAAGCTTTCTTT
V gene: TRBV4-1; clone size: many; D gene: -; J gene: TRBJ2-7; CDR3 protein: CASSQIWTGTPTYEQYF; CDR3 DNA: TGCGCCAGCAGCCAAATATGGACCGGGACACCAACCTACGAGCAGTACTTC
V gene: TRBV12-3/TRBV12-4; clone size: -; D gene: TRBD1; J gene: TRBJ2-7; CDR3 protein: CASSSCSSFARDRHPYEQYF; CDR3 DNA: TGTGCCAGCAGCTCCTGTTCCTCCTTCGCTCGGGACAGGCATCCCTACGAGCAGTACTTC
V gene: TRBV7-2; clone size: many; D gene: -; J gene: TRBJ2-1; CDR3 protein: CASSFSSSSYNEQFF; CDR3 DNA: TGTGCCAGCAGCTTTAGCTCCAGCTCCTACAATGAGCAGTTCTTC
V gene: TRBV6-1; clone size: many; D gene: -; J gene: TRBJ1-2; CDR3 protein: CATMTTNYGYTF; CDR3 DNA: TGTGCCACCATGACAACTAACTATGGCTACACCTTC
V gene: TRBV6-1; clone size: many; D gene: -; J gene: TRBJ2-5; CDR3 protein: CASSRAGAGGETQYF; CDR3 DNA: TGTGCCAGCTCTAGGGCAGGGGCAGGAGGAGAGACCCAGTACTTC
V gene: TRBV7-9; clone size: many; D gene: -; J gene: TRBJ2-1; CDR3 protein: CASSRTANEQFF; CDR3 DNA: TGTGCCAGCAGCAGGACAGCCAATGAGCAGTTCTTC
V gene: TRBV2; clone size: many; D gene: TRBD1; J gene: TRBJ2-1; CDR3 protein: CASNRDRGWYEQFF; CDR3 DNA: TGTGCCAGCAATAGGGACAGGGGATGGTATGAGCAGTTCTTC
V gene: TRBV6-2/TRBV6-3; clone size: many; D gene: TRBD2; J gene: TRBJ2-1; CDR3 protein: CASSYSPAGLAINEQFF; CDR3 DNA: TGTGCCAGCAGTTACTCTCCAGCGGGACTAGCGATAAATGAGCAGTTCTTC
V gene: TRBV20-1; clone size: -; D gene: -; J gene: TRBJ2-2; CDR3 protein: CSARKSSAGELFF; CDR3 DNA: TGCAGTGCTAGAAAGTCTAGCGCCGGGGAGCTGTTTTTT
V gene: TRBV12-3/TRBV12-4; clone size: -; D gene: TRBD2; J gene: TRBJ2-5; CDR3 protein: CASSLGPGLAGGETQYF; CDR3 DNA: TGTGCCAGCAGTTTAGGGCCGGGACTAGCGGGCGGCGAAACCCAGTACTTC
V gene: TRBV29-1; clone size: few; D gene: -; J gene: TRBJ1-2; CDR3 protein: CSELTDYGYTF; CDR3 DNA: TGCAGCGAATTGACAGACTATGGCTACACCTTC
V gene: TRBV15; clone size: few; D gene: -; J gene: TRBJ1-5; CDR3 protein: CATSQDRGSNQPQHF; CDR3 DNA: TGTGCCACCAGCCAGGACCGGGGAAGCAATCAGCCCCAGCATTTT
V gene: TRBV7-6; clone size: -; D gene: -; J gene: TRBJ2-2; CDR3 protein: CASSLSVFGTLNTGELFF; CDR3 DNA: TGTGCCAGCAGCTTATCGGTTTTCGGGACTCTTAACACCGGGGAGCTGTTTTTT
V gene: TRBV27; clone size: -; D gene: TRBD1; J gene: TRBJ1-4; CDR3 protein: CASSVDRAEKLFF; CDR3 DNA: TGTGCCAGCAGTGTGGACAGGGCCGAAAAACTGTTTTTT
V gene: TRBV2; clone size: many; D gene: -; J gene: TRBJ1-1; CDR3 protein: CASSEEDGNAEAFF; CDR3 DNA: TGTGCCAGCAGTGAGGAGGATGGGAACGCTGAAGCTTTCTTT
V gene: TRBV11-2; clone size: many; D gene: TRBD2; J gene: TRBJ2-1; CDR3 protein: CASSSSGGSYNEQFF; CDR3 DNA: TGTGCCAGCAGCTCAAGCGGGGGCTCCTACAATGAGCAGTTCTTC
V gene: TRBV13; clone size: -; D gene: -; J gene: TRBJ2-1; CDR3 protein: CASSSSVGRTYNGQFF; CDR3 DNA: TGTGCCAGCAGCTCTTCCGTTGGGCGGACCTACAATGGGCAGTTCTTC